These T cell receptor beta chains were read from a single sample in a study of blood T cell repertoires in COVID-19. Some clones are missing from TCRdb's copy, which holds only in-frame ones; the method was immunoSEQ multiplex PCR. This repertoire shows 310,000 or so clones, roughly 90% found once; its top ten account for roughly 6.5%. The sequencing sample was made of peripheral blood. These receptors all come from a man in his late teens or twenties who had recovered from COVID-19. Both conserved end residues are part of each CDR3. Size is omitted from some rows. Given values are once, few, many or a class for expanded clones.

>TRBV30|-|TRBJ2-7
CAWSVVGGAYEQYF
>TRBV18|-|TRBJ2-7
CASSPLRDYEQYF
>TRBV6-5|-|TRBJ2-3
CASTSAGLSTDTQYF
>TRBV5-4|-|TRBJ1-2
CASSLSGTAPVYGYTF
>TRBV2|-|TRBJ1-1
CASSSRQGGYNTEAFF
>TRBV4-1|-|TRBJ2-3
CASSQETQPSTDTQYF
>TRBV5-1|-|TRBJ1-2
CASSQISGRYGYTF
>TRBV9|-|TRBJ1-4
CASSAPSGVKLFF
>TRBV19|-|TRBJ2-1
CASSISSAPYNEQFF
>TRBV4-1|-|TRBJ2-1
CASSQVGLLNEQFF
>TRBV15|few|TRBJ1-5
CATSSSRGSYQPQHF
>TRBV19|-|TRBJ2-2
CASSIQGTGDTGELFF
>TRBV2|-|TRBJ2-7
CASSPLGGYEQYF
>TRBV6-2/TRBV6-3|-|TRBJ2-7
CASSTEGEFYEQYF
>TRBV24-1|once|TRBJ1-2
CATSDQGSSKGYTF
>TRBV2|-|TRBJ2-5
CASSVQGRLGAETQYF
>TRBV4-2|-|TRBJ2-5
CASSQGVAGGQETQYF
>TRBV6-6|once|TRBJ1-4
CASSRRQGGNEKLFF
>TRBV7-9|-|TRBJ2-7
CASSFGGGGNYEQYF
>TRBV4-2|-|TRBJ1-1
CASSQVGGCTEAFF
>TRBV27|-|TRBJ1-1
CASSLRGQGLFRQNTEAFF
>TRBV19|-|TRBJ1-2
CASSTLTVLTNYGYTF
>TRBV14|-|TRBJ1-4
CASSQGAVGEKLFF
>TRBV5-6|-|TRBJ1-2
CASSSGQGVDGYTF
>TRBV7-2|-|TRBJ2-1
CASSSGLAGGLGNEQFF
>TRBV6-5|once|TRBJ2-5
CASSWERETEKTQYF
>TRBV2|-|TRBJ2-7
CASMLAYEQYF
>TRBV29-1|-|TRBJ2-3
CSGGLSGADTQYF
>TRBV9|-|TRBJ1-6
CASSPDRGRNSPLHF
>TRBV5-1|-|TRBJ2-3
CASSSERGSDTQYF
>TRBV4-2|once|TRBJ1-3
CASSQDLSGSGNTIYF
>TRBV7-9|-|TRBJ1-1
CASSPPDRYEAFF
>TRBV18|-|TRBJ1-1
CASSPDGGALGTEAFF
>TRBV19|-|TRBJ2-7
CASSPRTPSYEQYF
>TRBV24-1|-|TRBJ2-1
CATSDPSPAKGYNEQFF
>TRBV25-1|-|TRBJ1-4
CASSAIQGEKLFF
>TRBV19|-|TRBJ1-2
CASSIGPGGYTF
>TRBV4-1|-|TRBJ1-5
CASSQEDRGGNQPQHF
>TRBV9|many|TRBJ2-3
CASSASGSYTDTQYF
>TRBV6-2/TRBV6-3|-|TRBJ1-1
CASSYGQGTEAFF
>TRBV29-1|-|TRBJ1-2
CSVELGFGGYTF
>TRBV21-1|-|TRBJ1-2
CASSNMTGNGYTF
>TRBV7-9|-|TRBJ2-3
CASSLVGYQGAPTDTQYF
>TRBV24-1|-|TRBJ2-1
CATSAVTSDEQFF
>TRBV7-2|-|TRBJ1-1
CASSLGGSTFF
>TRBV3-1/TRBV3-2|-|TRBJ2-1
CASSPGGGPRSNEQFF
>TRBV2|-|TRBJ1-1
CASSTGVKNTEAFF
>TRBV4-1|-|TRBJ1-4
CASSQHRSTNEKLFF
>TRBV19|-|TRBJ2-5
CASSKAQGGAETQYF
>TRBV20-1|-|TRBJ1-1
CSATGNTEAFF
>TRBV7-8|-|TRBJ2-5
CASSLELGAGLGETQYF
>TRBV11-3|-|TRBJ2-4
CASSLGPVSIGDIQYF
>TRBV7-9|-|TRBJ1-2
CASRPTGGTYGYTF
>TRBV27|-|TRBJ2-7
CASSKSGLAKLGQYF